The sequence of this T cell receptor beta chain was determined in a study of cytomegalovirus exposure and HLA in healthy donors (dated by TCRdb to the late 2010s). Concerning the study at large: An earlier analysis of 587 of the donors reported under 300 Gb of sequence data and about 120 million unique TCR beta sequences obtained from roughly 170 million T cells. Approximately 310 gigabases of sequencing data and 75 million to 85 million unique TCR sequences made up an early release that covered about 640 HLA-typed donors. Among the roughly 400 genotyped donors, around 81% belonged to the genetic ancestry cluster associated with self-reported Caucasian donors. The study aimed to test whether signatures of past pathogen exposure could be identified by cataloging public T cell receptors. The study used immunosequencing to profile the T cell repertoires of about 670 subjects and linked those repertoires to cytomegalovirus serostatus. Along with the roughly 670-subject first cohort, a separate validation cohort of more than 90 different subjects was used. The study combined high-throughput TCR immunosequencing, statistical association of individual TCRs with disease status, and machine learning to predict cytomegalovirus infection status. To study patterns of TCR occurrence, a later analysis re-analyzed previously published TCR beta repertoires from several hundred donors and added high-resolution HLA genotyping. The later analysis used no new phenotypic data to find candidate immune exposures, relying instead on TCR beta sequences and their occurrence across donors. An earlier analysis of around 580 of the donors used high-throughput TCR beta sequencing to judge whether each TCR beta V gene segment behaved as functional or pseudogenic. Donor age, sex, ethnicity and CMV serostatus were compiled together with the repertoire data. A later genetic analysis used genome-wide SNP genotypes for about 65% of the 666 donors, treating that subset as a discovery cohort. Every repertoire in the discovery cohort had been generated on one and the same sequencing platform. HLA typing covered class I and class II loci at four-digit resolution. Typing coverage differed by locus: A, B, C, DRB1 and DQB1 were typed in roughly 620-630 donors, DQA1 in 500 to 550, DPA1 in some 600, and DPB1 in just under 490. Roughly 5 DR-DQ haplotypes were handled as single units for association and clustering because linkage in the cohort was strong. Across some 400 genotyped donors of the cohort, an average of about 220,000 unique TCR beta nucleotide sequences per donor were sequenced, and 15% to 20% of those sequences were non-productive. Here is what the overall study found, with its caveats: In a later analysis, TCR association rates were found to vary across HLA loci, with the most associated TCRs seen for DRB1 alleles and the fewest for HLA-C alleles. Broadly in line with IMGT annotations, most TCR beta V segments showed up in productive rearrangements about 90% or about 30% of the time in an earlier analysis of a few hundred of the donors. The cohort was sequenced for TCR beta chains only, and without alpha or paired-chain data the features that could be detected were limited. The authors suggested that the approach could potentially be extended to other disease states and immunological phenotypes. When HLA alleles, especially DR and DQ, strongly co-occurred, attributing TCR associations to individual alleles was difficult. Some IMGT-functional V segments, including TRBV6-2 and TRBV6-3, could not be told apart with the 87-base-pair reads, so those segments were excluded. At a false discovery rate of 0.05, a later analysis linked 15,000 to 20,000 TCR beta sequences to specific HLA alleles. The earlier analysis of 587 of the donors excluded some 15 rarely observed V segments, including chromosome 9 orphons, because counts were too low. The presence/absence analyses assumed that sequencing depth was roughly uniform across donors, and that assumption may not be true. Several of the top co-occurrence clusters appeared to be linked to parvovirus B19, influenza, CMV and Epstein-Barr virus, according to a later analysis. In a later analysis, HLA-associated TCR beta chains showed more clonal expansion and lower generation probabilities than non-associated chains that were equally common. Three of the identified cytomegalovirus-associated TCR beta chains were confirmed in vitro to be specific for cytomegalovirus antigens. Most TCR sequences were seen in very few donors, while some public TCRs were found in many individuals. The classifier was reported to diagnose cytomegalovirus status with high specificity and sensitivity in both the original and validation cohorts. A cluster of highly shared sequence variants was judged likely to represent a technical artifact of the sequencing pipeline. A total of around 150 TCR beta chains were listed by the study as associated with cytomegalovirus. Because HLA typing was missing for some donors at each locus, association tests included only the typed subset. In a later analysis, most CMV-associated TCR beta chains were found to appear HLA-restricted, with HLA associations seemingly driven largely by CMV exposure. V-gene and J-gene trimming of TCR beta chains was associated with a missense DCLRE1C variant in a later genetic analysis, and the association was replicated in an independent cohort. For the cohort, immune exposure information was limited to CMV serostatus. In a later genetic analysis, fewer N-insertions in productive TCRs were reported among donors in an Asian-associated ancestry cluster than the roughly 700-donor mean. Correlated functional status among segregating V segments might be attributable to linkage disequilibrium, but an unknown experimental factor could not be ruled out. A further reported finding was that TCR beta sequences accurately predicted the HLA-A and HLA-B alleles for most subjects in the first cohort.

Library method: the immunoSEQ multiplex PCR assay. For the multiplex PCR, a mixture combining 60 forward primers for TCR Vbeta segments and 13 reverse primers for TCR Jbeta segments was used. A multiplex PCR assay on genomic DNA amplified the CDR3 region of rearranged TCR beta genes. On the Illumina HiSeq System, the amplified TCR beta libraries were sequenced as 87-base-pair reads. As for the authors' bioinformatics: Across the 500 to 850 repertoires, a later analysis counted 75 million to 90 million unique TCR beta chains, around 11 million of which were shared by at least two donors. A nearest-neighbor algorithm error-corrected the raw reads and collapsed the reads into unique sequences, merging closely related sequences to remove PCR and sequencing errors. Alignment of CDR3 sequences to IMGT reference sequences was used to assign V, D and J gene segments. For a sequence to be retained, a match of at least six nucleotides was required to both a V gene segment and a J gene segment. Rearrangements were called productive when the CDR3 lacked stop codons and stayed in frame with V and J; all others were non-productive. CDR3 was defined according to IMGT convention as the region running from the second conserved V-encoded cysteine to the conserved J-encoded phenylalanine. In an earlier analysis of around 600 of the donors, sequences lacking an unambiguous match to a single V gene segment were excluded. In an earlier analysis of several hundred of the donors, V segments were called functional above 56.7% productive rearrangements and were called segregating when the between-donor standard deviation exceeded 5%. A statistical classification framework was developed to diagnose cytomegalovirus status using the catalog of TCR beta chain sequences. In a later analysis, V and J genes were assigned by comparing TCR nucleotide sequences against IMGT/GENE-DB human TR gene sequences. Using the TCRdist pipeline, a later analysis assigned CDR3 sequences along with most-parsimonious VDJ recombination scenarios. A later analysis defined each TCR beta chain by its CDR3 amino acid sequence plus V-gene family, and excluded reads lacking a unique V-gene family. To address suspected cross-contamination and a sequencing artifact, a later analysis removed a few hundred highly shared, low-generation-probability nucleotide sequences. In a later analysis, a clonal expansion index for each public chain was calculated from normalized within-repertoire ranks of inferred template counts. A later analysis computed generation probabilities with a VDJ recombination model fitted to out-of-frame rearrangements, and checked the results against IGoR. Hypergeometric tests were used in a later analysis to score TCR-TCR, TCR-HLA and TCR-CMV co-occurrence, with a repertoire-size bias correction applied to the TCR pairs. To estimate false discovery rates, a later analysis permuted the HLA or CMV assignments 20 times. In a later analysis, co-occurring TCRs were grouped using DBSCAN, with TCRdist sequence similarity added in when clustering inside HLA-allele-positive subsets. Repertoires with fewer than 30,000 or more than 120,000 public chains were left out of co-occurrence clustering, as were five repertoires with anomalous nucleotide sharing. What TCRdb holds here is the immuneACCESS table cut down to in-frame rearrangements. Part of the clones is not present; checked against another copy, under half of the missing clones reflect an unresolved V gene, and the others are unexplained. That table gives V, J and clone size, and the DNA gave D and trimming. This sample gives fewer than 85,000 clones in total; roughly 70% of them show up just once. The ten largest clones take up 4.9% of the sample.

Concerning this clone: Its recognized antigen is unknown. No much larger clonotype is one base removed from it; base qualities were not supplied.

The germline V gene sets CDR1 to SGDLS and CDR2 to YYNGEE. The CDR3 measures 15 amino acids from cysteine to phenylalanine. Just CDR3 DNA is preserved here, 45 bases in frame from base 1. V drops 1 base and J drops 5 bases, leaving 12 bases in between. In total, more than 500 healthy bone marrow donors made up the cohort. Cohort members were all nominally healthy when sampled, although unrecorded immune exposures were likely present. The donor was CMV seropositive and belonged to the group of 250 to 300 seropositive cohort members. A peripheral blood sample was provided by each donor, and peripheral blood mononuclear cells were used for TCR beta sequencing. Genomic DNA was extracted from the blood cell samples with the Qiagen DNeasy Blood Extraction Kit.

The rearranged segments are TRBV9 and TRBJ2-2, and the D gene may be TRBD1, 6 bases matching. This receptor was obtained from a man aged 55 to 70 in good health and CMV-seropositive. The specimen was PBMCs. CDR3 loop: CASSVTGSGTGELFF. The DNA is TGTGCCAGCAGCGTAACAGGGTCGGGGACCGGGGAGCTGTTTTTT.